The sequence of this T cell receptor (beta chain) was determined in a study of spatial heterogeneity in lung cancer. TCRdb reprocessed the 5' RACE reads with MiXCR, giving one entry per CDR3 protein. The data show 10,000 to 15,000 distinct CDR3 sequences, approximately 6.2% seen once. Time point denoted: sample taken at primary tumor resection. Frozen PBMC, nontumor lung or tumor provided whole RNA, which was sequenced unsorted. Of note for this clonotype: This beta chain is a stray read from a library made for alpha chains; its abundance is not meaningful.

The material sequenced was normal lung tissue next to the tumor, taken at surgery. The clonotype comes from a male donor with early-stage non-small cell lung cancer.

CDR3 in DNA: TGTGCCAGCAGCGTAGATCGAGCGGGAGGCGCAGATACGCAGTATTTT. It specifies CASSVDRAGGADTQYF. J is TRBJ2-3 and V is TRBV7-2, with TRBD2 matching over 9 bases. CDR1 SGHTA and CDR2 FQGNSA come from the germline V gene. V was clipped by 5 bases and J by 4 bases; unmatched bases: 10. The CDR3 is 16 residues long.